This T cell receptor (beta chain) comes out of a study of CD8+ T cells in alopecia areata. Points from the study as a whole: With one nonresponder, baseline CD8+ expansion's link to response remains uncertain. In scalp and blood during tofacitinib, many expanded lesional clones persisted. An increase in clonality over normal scalp was evident in lesional scalp, especially alopecia totalis/universalis.

Treatment given: oral pan-JAK inhibitor, 5-10 mg twice daily. Using a FACSAria, the CD4+ and CD8+ T cells were sorted from the PBMCs. The germline V gene encodes CDR1 MNHEY and CDR2 SMNVEV (reference sequence). This CDR3 region has 15 residues. V trimming: 5 bases; J trimming: 6 bases; junction bases outside the gene matches: 7. Comment on this clone: Its antigen is still unknown.

As the sequencing template, cDNA was produced by extracting RNA and reverse transcribing it. The data were produced by immunoSEQ multiplex PCR, yet TCRdb's version contains in-frame clones alone and is incomplete. The table includes about 160,000 clones, under 70% detected once. The chain recombines TRBV27 with TRBJ1-6; 7 positions agree with TRBD1. The receptor was derived from a human donor with alopecia areata. This material consisted of CD4+ T cells sorted from blood, taken at week 4, from a patient treated with tofacitinib. The chain's CDR3 is CASSTQTGRNSPLHF. The CDR3 coding sequence is TGTGCCAGCAGTACCCAGACAGGGCGTAATTCACCCCTCCACTTT.